The 20 T cell receptor beta chains reported below all come from one sample, sequenced in a study of blood T cell repertoires in COVID-19. TCRdb keeps only in-frame clones here, not all; method: immunoSEQ multiplex PCR. Among around 180,000 clones, 85% to 90% were seen once, and the ten largest hold 2% to 2.5%. Material for sequencing was PBMCs or T cells enriched from blood (not recorded which). All receptors come from a woman in her thirties or forties with acute COVID-19.

This chain links TRBV5-1 with TRBJ2-3; D not resolved. This CDR3 comprises 14 residues. The ends were cut back, 1 base at V and 4 bases at J, with 10 bases in the middle. Germline loops: CDR1 SGHRS, CDR2 YFSETQ. The CDR3 sequence is CASSLRTAPDTQYF. In DNA form, the CDR3 reads TGCGCCAGCAGCTTGAGAACTGCCCCAGATACGCAGTATTTT.

V usage is TRBV10-3 and J usage is TRBJ2-1, with TRBD2 matching over 9 bases. The CDR3 totals 15 residues. CDR1 ENHRY and CDR2 SYGVKD come from the germline V gene. Losses at the gene ends were 0 bases for V and 9 bases for J; bases not matched to a gene: 6. CDR3 sequence reads: CAISESRRGGSEQFF. DNA of the CDR3: TGTGCCATCAGTGAGTCCAGGCGGGGGGGCTCTGAGCAGTTCTTC.

The J gene is TRBJ2-1, the V gene TRBV3-1 (or the pseudogene TRBV3-2); 12 bases map to TRBD2. CDR3 length: 18 amino acids. From germline, CDR1 is LGHDT and CDR2 YNNKEL (reference sequence). V lost 0 bases and J lost 8; bases outside the gene matches: 11. CDR3 nucleotide sequence: TGTGCCAGCAGCCAAGATTTTTTTCTAGCGGGAGGGAGATATGAGCAGTTCTTC. Amino acids: CASSQDFFLAGGRYEQFF.

This sequence joins TRBV19 and TRBJ1-5; possible D gene TRBD1, 5 bases. Germline CDR1 reads LNHDA; CDR2 reads SQIVND (reference sequence). This CDR3 spans 17 amino acids. The germline V and J ends were trimmed by 5 bases and 0 bases, with 17 bases remaining between them. The CDR3, as DNA: TGTGCCAGTAGTGCGGGACCTATAGATAATAGCAATCAGCCCCAGCATTTT. Translation: CASSAGPIDNSNQPQHF.

The chain recombines TRBV15 with TRBJ1-2; a weak D match, TRBD1 (5 bases). The germline gives CDR1 LNHNV, CDR2 YYDKDF (reference sequence). V was trimmed by 3 bases and J by 0 bases, leaving 14 bases between them. The CDR3 has 16 amino acids. CDR3 bases: TGTGCCACCAGCAGCGGCAGGGCGCCCGCTAACTATGGCTACACCTTC. This sequence encodes CATSSGRAPANYGYTF.

In DNA form, the CDR3 reads TGTGCCAGCAGCTCTCTCCAGGGGGCTTGGATGAACACTGAAGCTTTCTTT. It is translated as CASSSLQGAWMNTEAFF. The rearrangement links TRBV6-2 or TRBV6-3 to TRBJ1-1; 8 bases align to TRBD1. Per the germline V gene, CDR1 is MNHEY and CDR2 is SVGEGT. The CDR3 is made up of 17 amino acids. J gave up 0 bases and V 6 bases, and 12 bases lay outside the gene matches.

This clone has a count of ten or more. The chain is built from TRBV4-3 and TRBJ2-7, with 11 bases matching TRBD1. With V trimmed by 3 bases and J by 3 bases, 4 bases remained unmatched. CDR3 length: 15 residues. From germline, CDR1 is LGHNA and CDR2 YSLEER. CDR3 sequence: CASSQGQGGRYEQYF. Written as DNA, the CDR3 is TGCGCCAGCAGCCAGGGACAGGGGGGGCGCTACGAGCAGTACTTC.

V usage is TRBV5-1 and J usage is TRBJ2-2; the match to TRBD1 covers 7 bases. Germline lookup yields CDR1 SGHRS and CDR2 YFSETQ. The junction had 5 bases not matched to a gene; V was cut back by 1 base and J by 5 bases. CDR3 length equals 15 residues. This CDR3 is CASSLKGGDTGELFF. CDR3 nucleotides: TGCGCCAGCAGCTTGAAAGGGGGCGATACCGGGGAGCTGTTTTTT.

This clone appeared once. The V and J genes are TRBV28 and TRBJ2-5; 9 bases fit TRBD1. Germline-derived CDR1 and CDR2 are MDHEN and SYDVKM. V lost 1 base to trimming and J lost 3 bases; unmatched junction nucleotides: 12. The CDR3 contains 18 residues. As DNA, the CDR3 is TGTGCCAGCAGTTTATCGCACAGGGGGCGATGGGCGAAAGAGACCCAGTACTTC. It translates to CASSLSHRGRWAKETQYF.

This chain links TRBV5-4 with TRBJ2-5; TRBD2 matches at 10 bases. CDR1 and CDR2 from the germline V gene are SGHNT and YYREEE (reference sequence). CDR3 length equals 15 residues. The J segment lost 1 base and the V segment lost 2 bases, leaving 2 bases of the junction unmatched. The CDR3 region is CASSFSGGLQETQYF. CDR3 DNA: TGTGCCAGCAGCTTTAGCGGGGGGCTCCAAGAGACCCAGTACTTC. Based on the CDR3 plus reference TRBV5-4 and TRBJ2-5, the full variable domain is ETGVTQSPTHLIKTRGQQVTLRCSSQSGHNTVSWYQQALGQGPQFIFQYYREEENGRGNFPPRFSGLQFPNYSSELNVNALELDDSALYLCASSFSGGLQETQYFGPGTRLLVL.

The V and J genes are TRBV5-1 and TRBJ1-4; TRBD1 might be the D (6 bases). Germline V gives CDR1 SGHRS, CDR2 YFSETQ. V was cut by 4 bases and J by 2 bases, with 15 bases left in between. CDR3 length: 16 amino acids. CDR3 nucleotides: TGCGCCAGCAGCGGAGGCCAGGGGTTGACTAATGAAAAACTGTTTTTT. It yields the protein CASSGGQGLTNEKLFF.

The chain employs TRBV7-9 and TRBJ2-5, with D maybe TRBD2 (5 bases). V gave up 0 bases and J gave up 5 bases, with 7 bases separating them. Germline V CDR1 and CDR2: SEHNR, FQNEAQ (reference sequence). The CDR3 is made up of 13 amino acids. The CDR3, as DNA: TGTGCCAGCAGCTTAGCGCCGGGGGAGACCCAGTACTTC. It translates to CASSLAPGETQYF.

The chain uses TRBV5-4 and TRBJ1-2; 7 nucleotides line up with TRBD1. The V and J ends lost 0 bases and 2 bases, in that order; junction bases with no gene match: 1. This CDR3 is 14 amino acids long. Germline V CDR1 and CDR2: SGHNT, YYREEE (reference sequence). For the CDR3, the DNA is TGTGCCAGCAGCTTGGCGGGACAGAACTATGGCTACACCTTC. Amino acids: CASSLAGQNYGYTF. The whole variable domain, filled in from reference TRBV5-4 and TRBJ1-2, reads ETGVTQSPTHLIKTRGQQVTLRCSSQSGHNTVSWYQQALGQGPQFIFQYYREEENGRGNFPPRFSGLQFPNYSSELNVNALELDDSALYLCASSLAGQNYGYTFGSGTRLTVV.

The rearrangement links TRBV9 to TRBJ2-1; 8 bases are a match to TRBD2. V trimming: 4 bases; J trimming: 2 bases; junction bases outside the gene matches: 5. The CDR3 is 15 residues long. Per germline, CDR1 SGDLS and CDR2 YYNGEE. CDR3 loop: CASSPGGVAYNEQFF. DNA for the CDR3: TGTGCCAGCAGCCCGGGGGGGGTAGCCTACAATGAGCAGTTCTTC. The whole variable domain, remainder taken from reference TRBV9 and TRBJ2-1, is DSGVTQTPKHLITATGQRVTLRCSPRSGDLSVYWYQQSLDQGLQFLIQYYNGEERAKGNILERFSAQQFPDLHSELNLSSLELGDSALYFCASSPGGVAYNEQFFGPGTRLTVL.

This chain links TRBV4-3 with TRBJ2-2; a possible D gene is TRBD2 (6 bases). Germline CDR1 reads LGHNA; CDR2 reads YSLEER. V dropped 4 bases and J dropped 2 bases, with 11 bases sitting between them. The CDR3 runs 15 residues. The CDR3 DNA sequence: TGCGCCAGCAGCCGGCGGGATGACAACACCGGGGAGCTGTTTTTT. Translated: CASSRRDDNTGELFF.

The chain couples TRBV4-1 to TRBJ1-1, with 8 bases lining up with TRBD1. J lost 0 bases, V lost 2 bases, and 8 bases had no gene match. The CDR3 runs 17 residues. Germline values: CDR1 MGHRA, CDR2 YSYEKL. CDR3 nucleotide sequence: TGCGCCAGCAGCCAATTAGGGACAGGAGCCATGAACACTGAAGCTTTCTTT. Amino acids: CASSQLGTGAMNTEAFF.

The chain couples TRBV18 to TRBJ1-1; the D is unclear. Germline V gene data show CDR1 as KGHSH and CDR2 as LQKENI. With 6 bases removed from V and 0 bases from J, the gap between germline ends came to 17 bases. This CDR3 is 16 amino acids long. The CDR3, as DNA: TGTGCCAGCTCCCCAAGGGAGGGTGAGGTGAACACTGAAGCTTTCTTT. Its translation: CASSPREGEVNTEAFF. The full variable domain, completed using reference TRBV18 and TRBJ1-1, is NAGVMQNPRHLVRRRGQEARLRCSPMKGHSHVYWYRQLPEEGLKFMVYLQKENIIDESGMPKERFSAEFPKEGPSILRIQQVVRGDSAAYFCASSPREGEVNTEAFFGQGTRLTVV.

This clone has a single count. The rearrangement links TRBV29-1 to TRBJ1-1; 8 bases are shared with TRBD1. The CDR3 length is 13 residues. Unmatched junction bases numbered 3, after V lost 5 bases and J lost 1 base. CDR1 is SQVTM and CDR2 is ANQGSEA in the germline V gene. The CDR3 DNA reads TGCAGCGTTCCGGGACAGGAGAACACTGAAGCTTTCTTT. It encodes CSVPGQENTEAFF.

The J gene is TRBJ2-7, the V gene TRBV12-3 or TRBV12-4; the D is unclear. Trimming stripped 5 bases from V and 3 bases from J, with 11 bases between. The CDR3 length is 13 residues. The CDR3 bases are TGTGCCAGCAGTCTCCAACAACACTACGAGCAGTACTTC. It is translated as CASSLQQHYEQYF.

This chain connects TRBV4-1 to TRBJ2-7; 12 bases match TRBD2. The V segment lost 0 bases and the J segment 4 bases; nucleotides outside the gene matches: 10. Germline CDR1 is MGHRA and CDR2 is YSYEKL. The CDR3 is made up of 18 amino acids. The CDR3 sequence is CASSQDLRLAGGIYEQYF. CDR3 sequence (DNA): TGCGCCAGCAGCCAAGATCTCCGGCTAGCGGGAGGGATATACGAGCAGTACTTC.